A selection of T cell receptor beta chains follows, all from one sample in a study of CD8+ T cells in alopecia areata. TCRdb's table, derived via immunoSEQ multiplex PCR, lists solely in-frame clones and lacks some. Here the sample spans over 200,000 clones, around 62% being singletons. Sequencing used CD4+ T cells sorted from blood, obtained at week 0. These receptors originate from a human donor with alopecia areata. Each CDR3 is given with its conserved first and last residue. A D gene is named only where the DNA matches it firmly. The listing skips clone size in some rows; elsewhere it reads once, few, many or a size class.

D,J,size,V,CDR3,DNA
NA,TRBJ2-4,NA,TRBV7-9,CASSLSSGNIQYF,TGTGCCAGCAGCTTGAGTTCAGGGAACATTCAGTACTTC
TRBD2,TRBJ2-3,NA,TRBV19,CASSISHRREGYTDTQYF,TGTGCCAGTAGTATCTCCCATCGACGGGAGGGATACACAGATACGCAGTATTTT
TRBD1,TRBJ2-2,NA,TRBV9,CASSVAGQTNTGELFF,TGTGCCAGCAGCGTAGCGGGACAGACGAACACCGGGGAGCTGTTTTTT
NA,TRBJ1-2,NA,TRBV29-1,CSVEVSRGNGYTF,TGCAGCGTTGAAGTCAGCAGGGGTAATGGCTACACCTTC
TRBD1,TRBJ1-1,NA,TRBV10-3,CAIRGQGDTEAFF,TGTGCCATCAGGGGACAGGGAGACACTGAAGCTTTCTTT
NA,TRBJ2-1,NA,TRBV2,CASREGGPSLNEQFF,TGTGCCAGCAGGGAAGGGGGGCCCTCCCTCAATGAGCAGTTCTTC
TRBD2,TRBJ2-1,few,TRBV5-6,CASSLARLAAYNEQFF,TGTGCCAGCAGCTTGGCTCGACTAGCGGCCTACAATGAGCAGTTCTTC
NA,TRBJ1-4,few,TRBV7-9,CASSPGGRSGEKLFF,TGTGCCAGCAGCCCCGGGGGACGGTCGGGAGAAAAACTGTTTTTT
TRBD1,TRBJ2-5,NA,TRBV6-5,CASSKQGVGETQYF,TGTGCCAGCAGTAAACAGGGGGTAGGGGAGACCCAGTACTTC
TRBD2,TRBJ2-5,NA,TRBV27,CASSRTSLQETQYF,TGTGCCAGCAGTCGGACTAGCTTACAAGAGACCCAGTACTTC
TRBD1,TRBJ2-3,NA,TRBV27,CASSLWGQGTDTQYF,TGTGCCAGCAGTTTATGGGGACAGGGCACAGATACGCAGTATTTT
TRBD1,TRBJ1-5,NA,TRBV19,CASRSTGQANQPQHF,TGTGCCAGTAGGTCCACGGGACAGGCTAATCAGCCCCAGCATTTT
NA,TRBJ1-2,NA,TRBV29-1,CSVVGFRDMGYTF,TGCAGCGTTGTGGGTTTCCGGGATATGGGCTACACCTTC
NA,TRBJ1-2,NA,TRBV11-2,CASSFLGETNYGYTF,TGTGCCAGCAGCTTCCTTGGGGAGACCAACTATGGCTACACCTTC
TRBD1,TRBJ1-1,NA,TRBV10-3,CAITGQTNTEAFF,TGTGCCATCACGGGACAGACGAACACTGAAGCTTTCTTT
TRBD1,TRBJ2-3,few,TRBV5-6,CASGSTGGTDTQYF,TGTGCCAGCGGCTCGACAGGGGGCACAGATACGCAGTATTTT
NA,TRBJ2-3,once,TRBV7-3,CASSPGATDTQYF,TGTGCCAGCAGCCCAGGTGCCACAGATACGCAGTATTTT
TRBD2,TRBJ2-2,NA,TRBV27,CASGFGLAGGPTGELFF,TGTGCCAGCGGCTTCGGACTAGCGGGGGGGCCCACCGGGGAGCTGTTTTTT
NA,TRBJ2-1,NA,TRBV29-1,CSVEVYTPSSYNEQFF,TGCAGCGTTGAAGTCTACACGCCGAGCTCCTACAATGAGCAGTTCTTC
TRBD1,TRBJ2-7,NA,TRBV4-2,CASSRVGPGTGVSYEQYF,TGTGCCAGCAGCCGAGTGGGGCCCGGGACAGGGGTCTCCTACGAGCAGTACTTC
NA,TRBJ2-2,NA,TRBV6-5,CAGSYYPRDAGELFF,TGTGCCGGCAGTTACTATCCCCGGGACGCCGGGGAGCTGTTTTTT
NA,TRBJ1-5,few,TRBV30,CAWSRQVGNQPQHF,TGTGCCTGGAGCCGCCAGGTAGGCAATCAGCCCCAGCATTTT
TRBD1,TRBJ1-5,NA,TRBV5-1,CASSLSGTEPQHF,TGCGCCAGCAGCTTGTCAGGGACAGAGCCCCAGCATTTT
NA,TRBJ2-1,NA,TRBV12-5,CASGLMASSSLNEQFF,TGTGCTAGTGGTTTGATGGCTAGCAGCTCGCTCAATGAGCAGTTCTTC
NA,TRBJ2-7,NA,TRBV14,CASSPYGRPYEQYF,TGTGCCAGCAGCCCGTACGGGCGTCCCTACGAGCAGTACTTC
NA,TRBJ2-2,few,TRBV4-1,CASRPGTLNTGELFF,TGCGCCAGCAGACCCGGGACTTTGAACACCGGGGAGCTGTTTTTT
NA,TRBJ2-5,NA,TRBV7-6,CASSLARGPQETQYF,TGTGCCAGCAGCTTAGCCAGAGGACCTCAAGAGACCCAGTACTTC
NA,TRBJ2-7,NA,TRBV27,CASRGRLVNEQYF,TGTGCCAGCCGCGGACGTTTGGTGAACGAGCAGTACTTC
TRBD1,TRBJ2-1,few,TRBV5-1,CASSPTGTGSSYNEQFF,TGCGCCAGCAGCCCAACCGGGACAGGGAGCTCCTACAATGAGCAGTTCTTC
NA,TRBJ1-2,NA,TRBV29-1,CSVFGSAGRTGGAHNYGYTF,TGCAGCGTTTTTGGTTCAGCGGGCCGGACGGGAGGGGCGCATAACTATGGCTACACCTTC
TRBD1,TRBJ1-1,NA,TRBV29-1,CSGQGQMNTEAFF,TGCAGCGGACAGGGTCAAATGAACACTGAAGCTTTCTTT
NA,TRBJ1-1,once,TRBV30,CASRGDTEAFF,TGTGCCTCGAGGGGGGACACTGAAGCTTTCTTT
NA,TRBJ2-3,NA,TRBV2,CASSPNTDTQYF,TGTGCCAGCAGTCCAAACACAGATACGCAGTATTTT
NA,TRBJ1-2,few,TRBV6-5,CASSYSMRAGYTF,TGTGCCAGCAGTTACTCGATGCGGGCTGGCTACACCTTC
TRBD1,TRBJ2-5,few,TRBV9,CASSLAGQGTQETQYF,TGTGCCAGCAGCTTGGCGGGACAGGGTACCCAAGAGACCCAGTACTTC
NA,TRBJ2-3,NA,TRBV7-2,CASSLAEPQGTDTQYF,TGTGCCAGCAGCTTGGCGGAGCCCCAGGGAACAGATACGCAGTATTTT
NA,TRBJ2-7,NA,TRBV5-1,CASSSDSRYYEQYF,TGCGCCAGCAGCTCAGATTCGAGGTACTACGAGCAGTACTTC
NA,TRBJ2-7,NA,TRBV2,CASSEAGRYEQYF,TGTGCCAGCAGTGAAGCGGGACGGTACGAGCAGTACTTC
TRBD1,TRBJ1-2,NA,TRBV4-1,CASSQDDRADYGYTF,TGCGCCAGCAGCCAAGATGACAGGGCTGACTATGGCTACACCTTC
TRBD2,TRBJ2-1,NA,TRBV6-5,CASSWTTSGGYNEQFF,TGTGCCAGCAGTTGGACGACTAGCGGGGGATACAATGAGCAGTTCTTC
NA,TRBJ2-2,NA,TRBV5-1,CASRRTGNLNTGELFF,TGCGCCAGCCGAAGGACGGGAAACTTGAACACCGGGGAGCTGTTTTTT
NA,TRBJ2-6,once,TRBV7-3,CASSLMSSGANVLTF,TGTGCCAGCAGCTTAATGAGTTCTGGGGCCAACGTCCTGACTTTC
NA,TRBJ2-1,NA,TRBV30,CAWRDKSSYNEQFF,TGTGCCTGGAGGGACAAAAGCTCCTACAATGAGCAGTTCTTC
TRBD1,TRBJ1-1,NA,TRBV30,CACSGQVSAEAFF,TGTGCCTGTTCCGGACAGGTTTCGGCTGAAGCTTTCTTT
NA,TRBJ2-3,NA,TRBV7-9,CASSLERAGRDTQYF,TGTGCCAGCAGCTTAGAACGGGCGGGAAGAGATACGCAGTATTTT
NA,TRBJ1-5,few,TRBV7-6,CASSRRVNQPQHF,TGTGCCAGCAGCCGGAGGGTCAATCAGCCCCAGCATTTT
NA,TRBJ2-3,NA,TRBV9,CASSVHGEKGDTQYF,TGTGCCAGCAGCGTACATGGGGAGAAGGGAGATACGCAGTATTTT
NA,TRBJ2-7,NA,TRBV30,CAWRQRGDYEQYF,TGTGCCTGGAGGCAGAGGGGGGACTACGAGCAGTACTTC
TRBD2,TRBJ2-1,NA,TRBV7-2,CASSLGSSGGEQFF,TGTGCCAGCAGCTTAGGTTCTAGCGGGGGGGAGCAGTTCTTC
TRBD2,TRBJ2-1,many,TRBV10-3,CAIGLAGVNEQFF,TGTGCCATCGGACTAGCGGGAGTCAATGAGCAGTTCTTC
NA,TRBJ2-5,NA,TRBV7-9,CASSLAPETQYF,TGTGCCAGCAGCTTAGCGCCAGAGACCCAGTACTTC
TRBD2,TRBJ2-7,NA,TRBV7-6,CASSSLAGPTYEQYF,TGTGCCAGCAGCTCACTAGCGGGGCCCACCTACGAGCAGTACTTC
NA,TRBJ1-4,NA,TRBV7-9,CASSLVSKDEKLFF,TGTGCCAGCAGCTTAGTTAGCAAGGATGAAAAACTGTTTTTT
NA,TRBJ2-7,once,TRBV27,CASSGTVERQYF,TGTGCCAGCAGTGGGACTGTGGAAAGGCAGTACTTC
NA,TRBJ1-6,NA,TRBV30,CAWRVGSQNSPLHF,TGTGCCTGGAGAGTTGGGTCTCAGAATTCACCCCTCCACTTT